The 29 T cell receptor beta chains below were found in one sample sequenced in a study of graft-versus-host responses after intestinal transplantation. Here immunoSEQ multiplex PCR was the method, and the copy in TCRdb shows in-frame clones only, minus some. The table records about 92,000 clones, 75% to 95% of them present only once. These TCRs are of unknown antigen specificity. The sample in question was unstimulated CD8+ T cells sorted from spleen or lymph node cells, obtained before intestinal transplant. These receptors came from a human donor who received an intestinal transplant.

The genes are TRBV6-5 and TRBJ2-3, with D possibly TRBD2 on 6 matching bases. The CDR3 is 15 amino acids. V gave up 1 base and J gave up 2 bases, with 10 bases separating them. Germline V gene lookup returns CDR1 MNHEY and CDR2 SVGAGI. CDR3 sequence (DNA): TGTGCCAGCAGTTACTATCGGGGGTACACAGATACGCAGTATTTT. It encodes CASSYYRGYTDTQYF.

The chain uses TRBV2 and TRBJ2-7, with 9 positions matching TRBD2. V lost 2 bases and J lost 0; bases outside the gene matches: 5. CDR1 SNHLY and CDR2 FYNNEI come from the germline V gene. The CDR3 sequence is 16 residues long. CDR3 residues: CASSEYLAGNSYEQYF. The CDR3 DNA reads as TGTGCCAGCAGTGAATATCTAGCGGGGAACTCCTACGAGCAGTACTTC.

The rearrangement links TRBV10-2 to TRBJ2-3; D gene ambiguous. The CDR3 sequence is 14 residues long. Germline V gene lookup returns CDR1 WSHSY and CDR2 SAAADI. Trimming pared 7 bases from V and 2 bases from J, leaving 13 bases between. The CDR3, as DNA: TGCGCCAGCACGCGGATCGACCCCACAGATACGCAGTATTTT. Translating gives CASTRIDPTDTQYF.

This clone was detected a few times. The chain joins TRBV10-3 to TRBJ1-3, with no clear D. Germline CDR1 and CDR2: ENHRY and SYGVKD. Deletions cut 6 bases from V and 5 bases from J, with 23 bases between. The CDR3 is made up of 17 amino acids. DNA for the CDR3: TGTGCCATCAGCATTTACTACACACCTTACTACAGAAACACCATATATTTT. This codes for CAISIYYTPYYRNTIYF.

The DNA for the CDR3 is TGTGCCACCGAAACAGGGGAAAGCTCCTACGAGCAGTACTTC. Translated, it gives CATETGESSYEQYF. This sequence joins TRBV28 and TRBJ2-7; 7 positions match TRBD1. This CDR3 has 14 amino acids. Germline trimming cut 10 bases from V and 0 bases from J; bases unmatched to any gene: 9. Germline lookup yields CDR1 MDHEN and CDR2 SYDVKM. Variable domain in full (rest from reference TRBV28 and TRBJ2-7): DVKVTQSSRYLVKRTGEKVFLECVQDMDHENMFWYRQDPGLGLRLIYFSYDVKMKEKGDIPEGYSVSREKKERFSLILESASTNQTSMYLCATETGESSYEQYFGPGTRLTVT.

CDR3 in DNA: TGTGCCAGCAGCCCGACTAGCGGGAGAGGGTACAATGAGCAGTTCTTC. As protein: CASSPTSGRGYNEQFF. J is TRBJ2-1 and V is TRBV11-2, with 12 bases matching TRBD2. The CDR3 consists of 16 residues. CDR1 SGHAT and CDR2 FQNNGV come from the germline V gene. J was trimmed by 4 bases and V by 5 bases; bases with no gene match: 6.

The chain joins TRBV10-1 to TRBJ2-3, with D possibly being TRBD1 (7 bases). Germline V lookup: CDR1 WNHNN, CDR2 SYGVQD (reference sequence). Trimming removed 2 bases from V and 6 bases from J, with 24 bases in between. The CDR3 contains 18 residues. The CDR3 protein is CASSESRESAEQGDTQYF. DNA for the CDR3: TGCGCCAGCAGTGAGAGTCGGGAGTCAGCTGAACAGGGGGATACGCAGTATTTT.

J is TRBJ2-7 and V is TRBV7-9; tentatively, D is TRBD1 (6 bases). The V end was cut by 4 bases, the J end by 1 base, with 11 bases between. There are 14 residues in the CDR3. CDR1 is SEHNR, CDR2 FQNEAQ, per germline (reference sequence). The DNA for the CDR3 is TGTGCCAGCAGCTCGTGGACAGTTTCCTACGAGCAGTACTTC. It yields the protein CASSSWTVSYEQYF.

V and J are TRBV6-1 and TRBJ1-2; tentative D call: TRBD1 (5 bases). Per germline, CDR1 MNHNS and CDR2 SASEGT. Trimming cost V 7 bases and J 7 bases, with 16 bases left between them. The length of the CDR3 is 13 residues. For the CDR3, the DNA is TGTGCCAGCACTACAGGAGGGGCGGGTGGCTACACCTTC. It translates to CASTTGGAGGYTF.

This clone has just one count. The chain recombines TRBV9 with TRBJ2-1; D possibly matches TRBD1 or TRBD2 (6 bases each). V lost 0 bases to trimming and J lost 2 bases, with 9 bases between them. Per germline, CDR1 SGDLS and CDR2 YYNGEE. There are 15 residues in the CDR3. CDR3 DNA: TGTGCCAGCAGCGTAGGGGGGGCGGCCTACAATGAGCAGTTCTTC. Translated: CASSVGGAAYNEQFF.

The DNA for the CDR3 is TGTGCCAGCAGCGGTCTATCGGAGCAGTTCTTC. It codes for CASSGLSEQFF. The chain recombines TRBV9 with TRBJ2-1; D gene ambiguous. V lost 3 bases, J lost 10 bases, and 8 bases lay in between. CDR1 and CDR2 from the germline V gene are SGDLS and YYNGEE. The CDR3 is 11 residues long.

CDR3 sequence: CASSLGAGLEAFF. The CDR3 coding sequence is TGTGCCAGCAGCTTAGGGGCAGGGTTAGAAGCTTTCTTT. The V call is TRBV5-5, the J call TRBJ1-1; D is possibly TRBD1 (5 bases). The CDR3 is made up of 13 amino acids. Trimming removed 2 bases from V and 8 bases from J, with 13 bases in between. Germline V lookup: CDR1 SGHKS, CDR2 YYEKEE (reference sequence).

The chain recombines TRBV27 with TRBJ2-7, with no clear D. CDR3 length: 14 amino acids. Germline V CDR1 and CDR2: MNHEY, SMNVEV (reference sequence). The V and J ends lost 4 bases and 5 bases respectively, with 15 bases between them. CDR3 protein: CASSSIPTNNEQYF. For the CDR3, the DNA is TGTGCCAGCAGTTCAATTCCGACAAACAACGAGCAGTACTTC.

This chain connects TRBV30 to TRBJ1-5; D unresolved. Germline lookup yields CDR1 GTSNPN and CDR2 SVGIG (reference sequence). The CDR3 runs to 14 residues. Trimming removed 3 bases from V and 0 bases from J, with 9 bases in between. The CDR3 region is CAWSAGYSNQPQHF. CDR3 DNA sequence: TGTGCCTGGAGCGCAGGATATAGCAATCAGCCCCAGCATTTT.

The V gene is TRBV6-4, the J gene TRBJ2-3; D not certain. The CDR3 consists of 13 residues. Germline V gene data show CDR1 as MRHNA and CDR2 as SNTAGT. The V and J ends lost 0 bases and 5 bases respectively, with 6 bases between them. The CDR3 spells CASSDSLGDTQYF. The CDR3 region has the DNA TGTGCCAGCAGTGACTCACTGGGAGATACGCAGTATTTT.

The V call is TRBV6-1, the J call TRBJ2-7; no clear D gene. The CDR3 extends over 15 amino acids. Trimming cost V 4 bases and J 0 bases, with 13 bases left between them. Germline V lookup: CDR1 MNHNS, CDR2 SASEGT. The CDR3 protein is CASSVDGSSSYEQYF. DNA of the CDR3: TGTGCCAGCAGTGTTGACGGTTCAAGCTCCTACGAGCAGTACTTC.

This chain connects TRBV7-6 to TRBJ2-1, with a tentative D call TRBD1 (6 bases). Germline assignment: CDR1 SGHVS and CDR2 FNYEAQ. The CDR3 spans 13 residues. The germline V and J ends were trimmed by 4 bases and 3 bases, with 7 bases remaining between them. CDR3 sequence: CASSWTDYNEQFF. For the CDR3, the DNA is TGTGCCAGCAGCTGGACAGACTACAATGAGCAGTTCTTC.

This chain joins TRBV7-2 and TRBJ2-1; TRBD2 might be the D (6 bases). Germline-derived CDR1 and CDR2 are SGHTA and FQGNSA. The CDR3 has 17 residues. The germline V and J ends were trimmed by 5 bases and 1 base, with 18 bases remaining between them. CDR3 loop: CASSPLTGEGSYNEQFF. The DNA for the CDR3 is TGTGCCAGCAGCCCCCTAACGGGAGAAGGATCCTACAATGAGCAGTTCTTC.

The chain is built from TRBV6-6 and TRBJ1-1; D is unclear. The CDR3 runs 11 residues. The germline V gene encodes CDR1 MNHNY and CDR2 SVGAGI (reference sequence). The V and J ends lost 4 bases and 9 bases respectively, with 9 bases between them. This chain's CDR3 is CASSFWIQAFF. The CDR3 DNA is TGTGCCAGCAGTTTCTGGATACAAGCTTTCTTT.

The rearrangement links TRBV12-5 to TRBJ2-5, with D perhaps given as TRBD1 or TRBD2 (6 bases each). Trimming removed 7 bases at V and 9 bases at J, with 24 bases between. The germline gives CDR1 LGHNT, CDR2 FRNRAP. This CDR3 has 15 residues. CDR3 sequence reads: CASEGSAGHLGPQYF. CDR3 coding DNA: TGTGCTAGTGAAGGGTCTGCGGGACACCTAGGACCCCAGTACTTC.

The rearrangement uses TRBV23-1 and TRBJ2-1; no clear D gene. TRBV23-1 is an ORF, and what it does is uncertain. Trimming took off 6 bases at V and 9 bases at J, with 21 bases between the two ends. CDR3 length equals 15 residues. CDR3 sequence (DNA): TGCGCCAGCAGGACCCCTTCCGGGCGTCCGGGTGAGCAGTTCTTC. Translation gives CASRTPSGRPGEQFF.

V is TRBV6-5 and J is TRBJ2-1; 11 bases line up with TRBD2. The CDR3 consists of 15 residues. CDR1 and CDR2 (germline): MNHEY, SVGAGI. The V segment lost 5 bases and the J segment 3 bases; nucleotides outside the gene matches: 3. As DNA, the CDR3 is TGTGCCAGCAGTCCGGGACTAGCGGACTACAATGAGCAGTTCTTC. Translation: CASSPGLADYNEQFF.

This chain connects TRBV7-9 to TRBJ1-2; the D gene is possibly TRBD1 (6 bases). The germline V gene has CDR1 SEHNR and CDR2 FQNEAQ (reference sequence). V lost 0 bases, J lost 5 bases, and 13 bases lay in between. The length of the CDR3 is 15 residues. CDR3 nucleotide sequence: TGTGCCAGCAGCTTAGCAGCCCCGCAGGGGTATGGCTACACCTTC. This gives the protein CASSLAAPQGYGYTF.

The V call is TRBV27, the J call TRBJ2-5; maybe TRBD2 (7 bases). The length of the CDR3 is 16 residues. The germline CDR1 and CDR2 sequences are MNHEY and SMNVEV (reference sequence). V lost 0 bases and J lost 1, with 12 bases in between. This chain's CDR3 is CASSLSGGQSQETQYF. The CDR3 DNA sequence: TGTGCCAGCAGTTTATCGGGGGGGCAGTCCCAAGAGACCCAGTACTTC.

This chain links TRBV5-6 with TRBJ1-6, with a possible D match to TRBD1 (6 bases). Trimming shortened V by 5 bases and J by 6 bases, and 12 bases separated the two germline ends. This CDR3 spans 14 amino acids. CDR1 and CDR2 from the germline V gene are SGHDT and YYEEEE. CDR3 in DNA: TGTGCCAGCAGTCTCGGGGGCAGTAATTCACCCCTCCACTTT. As protein: CASSLGGSNSPLHF. Variable domain in full (rest from reference TRBV5-6 and TRBJ1-6): DAGVTQSPTHLIKTRGQQVTLRCSPKSGHDTVSWYQQALGQGPQFIFQYYEEEERQRGNFPDRFSGHQFPNYSSELNVNALLLGDSALYLCASSLGGSNSPLHFGNGTRLTVT.

This chain joins TRBV4-1 and TRBJ2-1; maybe TRBD2 (5 bases). V was pared by 0 bases and J by 4 bases, with 13 bases between. The CDR3 length is 16 residues. Germline V CDR1 and CDR2: MGHRA, YSYEKL. CDR3 sequence reads: CASSQDPPSLYNEQFF. CDR3 in DNA: TGCGCCAGCAGCCAAGATCCCCCTAGCTTATACAATGAGCAGTTCTTC.

The chain joins TRBV9 to TRBJ2-3; TRBD2 aligns across 8 bases. The CDR3 runs to 16 residues. Germline lookup yields CDR1 SGDLS and CDR2 YYNGEE. V trimming: 0 bases; J trimming: 3 bases; junction bases outside the gene matches: 6. Here the CDR3 DNA reads TGTGCCAGCAGCGTAGAGGGGCGGGGGGAGACAGATACGCAGTATTTT. Residues: CASSVEGRGETDTQYF.

The rearrangement links TRBV7-9 to TRBJ2-7; 9 bases agree with TRBD1. The CDR3 totals 15 residues. Germline CDR1 reads SEHNR; CDR2 reads FQNEAQ (reference sequence). With 1 base clipped from V and 2 bases from J, the junction kept 3 bases outside the gene matches. The CDR3 loop reads CASSLGDRVPYEQYF. The CDR3 DNA reads TGTGCCAGCAGCTTAGGGGACAGGGTCCCCTACGAGCAGTACTTC.

This chain joins TRBV5-1 and TRBJ2-3; D is ambiguous. Germline V lookup: CDR1 SGHRS, CDR2 YFSETQ. The CDR3 spans 13 residues. Trimming took off 0 bases at V and 3 bases at J, with 5 bases between the two ends. The DNA for the CDR3 is TGCGCCAGCAGCTTGGTTAAAACAGATACGCAGTATTTT. Translated: CASSLVKTDTQYF.